These T cell receptor beta chains were read from a single sample in a study of T cells in Graves' hyperthyroidism and ophthalmopathy. TCRdb re-analysed the multiplex PCR reads in MiXCR, keeping a single row per CDR3 protein. The repertoire has some 550,000 distinct CDR3 sequences, about 20% of them found once; the top ten carry 26%. The specimen was blood. The receptors derive from a man aged 18-30 years with Graves' hyperthyroidism. Both conserved end residues are part of each CDR3. A D gene is named only where the DNA matches it firmly. Clone size is given for some rows only: seen once, a few or many times, or a class if the clone is expanded.

abundance	d_gene	v_gene	j_gene	CDR3nt	CDR3aa
many	-	TRBV5-1	TRBJ2-5	TGCGCCAGCAGCTTCATCGGAGAGGAGACCCAGTACTTC	CASSFIGEETQYF
many	-	TRBV5-1	TRBJ1-1	TGCGCCAGCAGCCCCAGCCTGGGAACTGAAGCTTTCTTT	CASSPSLGTEAFF
many	TRBD1	TRBV6-2/TRBV6-3	TRBJ2-7	TGTGCCAGCTCGACAGGGGATTGGGGCGAGCAGTACTTC	CASSTGDWGEQYF
few	-	TRBV9	TRBJ2-5	TGTGCCAGCAGCGCAGGGAATATACCCCAAGAGACCCAGTACTTC	CASSAGNIPQETQYF
-	TRBD2	TRBV6-1	TRBJ2-7	TGTGCCAGCAGTGCTTCTAGCGGGGTCCCCTACGAGCAGTACTTC	CASSASSGVPYEQYF
few	-	TRBV19	TRBJ1-1	TGTGCCAGTAGTATTCTTGGTCTGAAGAACACTGAAGCTTTCTTT	CASSILGLKNTEAFF
many	-	TRBV11-2	TRBJ2-5	TGTGCCAGCAGCTTAGATACAGTAATTGAGACCCAGTACTTC	CASSLDTVIETQYF
-	TRBD2	TRBV15	TRBJ2-5	TGTGCCACCAGCATAGCGCTTAGCGGGAGGGAAGAGACCCAGTACTTC	CATSIALSGREETQYF
many	TRBD1	TRBV3-1	TRBJ2-7	TGTGCCAGCAGCCAAGAACTCCCAACCGGGACAGGGACCTACGAGCAGTACTTC	CASSQELPTGTGTYEQYF
many	-	TRBV5-1	TRBJ1-1	TGCGCCAGCAGCTTCGAGGCGAACACTGAAGCTTTCTTT	CASSFEANTEAFF
many	TRBD1	TRBV15	TRBJ2-7	TGTGCCACCAGCAGATTAAGACAGGGGCGTTTCGAGCAGTACTTC	CATSRLRQGRFEQYF
many	-	TRBV12-5	TRBJ1-5	TGTGCTAGCGCCCACGGGGGAAGTCAGCCCCAGCATTTT	CASAHGGSQPQHF
many	-	TRBV12-3/TRBV12-4	TRBJ1-2	TGTGCCAGCAGTTTACTTCGGGGCTATGGCTACACCTTC	CASSLLRGYGYTF
few	-	TRBV18	TRBJ1-5	TGTGCCAGCTCACCACGGAAAGGGGGGGATCAGCCCCAGCATTTT	CASSPRKGGDQPQHF
many	-	TRBV12-3/TRBV12-4	TRBJ2-7	TGTGCCAGCAGTTTAATGGACAGCTCCTACGAGCAGTACTTC	CASSLMDSSYEQYF
few	TRBD1	TRBV7-6	TRBJ1-2	TGTGCCAGCAGCTTAGAGGCCCCAGGGGGGGGGAACTATGGCTACACCTTC	CASSLEAPGGGNYGYTF
-	TRBD1	TRBV4-1	TRBJ2-7	TGCGCCAGCAGCCATCTCGGACAGGACGAGCAGTACTTC	CASSHLGQDEQYF
many	-	TRBV18	TRBJ2-7	TGTGCCAGCCAACGGAGTCCTAATTCCTACGAGCAGTACTTC	CASQRSPNSYEQYF
-	TRBD1	TRBV20-1	TRBJ2-7	TGCAGTGCGAGTGACAGGGTCTTAGGCGAGCAGTACTTC	CSASDRVLGEQYF
many	TRBD1	TRBV11-2	TRBJ2-5	TGTGCCAGCAGCCTTTATATGGACAGGGAAGGCGAGACCCAGTACTTC	CASSLYMDREGETQYF
few	TRBD2	TRBV6-4	TRBJ2-3	TGTGCCAGCAGTGACCCGGCATTACGGGGGGGCCGGCATACGCAGTATTTT	CASSDPALRGGRHTQYF
few	-	TRBV5-1	TRBJ2-2	TGCGCCAGCAGCTTGGGGCACAATGGTGCCACCGGGGAGCTGTTTTTT	CASSLGHNGATGELFF
few	-	TRBV30	TRBJ2-7	TGTGCCTGGAGACCGGGGCCCAACACCTACGAGCAGTACTTC	CAWRPGPNTYEQYF
-	-	TRBV6-1	TRBJ1-2	TGTGCCAGCAGGCCTCCAGGTGCCAACTATGGCTACACCTTC	CASRPPGANYGYTF
many	-	TRBV4-1	TRBJ1-1	TGCGCCAGCCGGAGGGGCGGCCTGACACTTAACACTGAAGCTTTCTTT	CASRRGGLTLNTEAFF
-	TRBD1	TRBV13	TRBJ2-4	TGTGCCAGCAGCTTAGTCGGGACAGGGGGTGAAAACATTCAGTACTTC	CASSLVGTGGENIQYF
-	-	TRBV6-7	TRBJ2-7	TGTGCCAGCAGTTACTCGGACCCCCCGCCATACGAGCAGTACTTC	CASSYSDPPPYEQYF
-	-	TRBV20-1	TRBJ2-5	TGCAGACAGGACAGTGAAGAGACCCAGTACTTC	CRQDSEETQYF
many	-	TRBV20-1	TRBJ2-5	TGCAGTGCTTGGATCGGGACGGGGGAGACCCAGTACTTC	CSAWIGTGETQYF
many	-	TRBV5-5	TRBJ1-3	TGTGCCAGCAGCTTTGGGCTCGGAAACACCATATATTTT	CASSFGLGNTIYF
many	-	TRBV27	TRBJ1-6	TGTGCCAGCAGTTATGGACAATATAATTCACCCCTCCACTTT	CASSYGQYNSPLHF
many	-	TRBV30	TRBJ2-7	TGTGCCTGGAGAGAAGAGACAGGCTCCTACGAGCAGTACTTC	CAWREETGSYEQYF
many	-	TRBV28	TRBJ1-2	TGTGCCAGCAGTTTACCCAGGGAGGGGTCAAATGGCTACACCTTC	CASSLPREGSNGYTF
few	TRBD1	TRBV5-4	TRBJ1-3	TGTGCCAGCAGCTCGAGTGGACAGGGGGTCGGAAACACCATATATTTT	CASSSSGQGVGNTIYF
few	TRBD2	TRBV11-2	TRBJ2-7	TGTGCCAGCAGCGGAGGGCCGGTGGCCAGCGGGGTCTTCGAGCAGTACTTC	CASSGGPVASGVFEQYF
many	-	TRBV10-2	TRBJ2-7	TGCGTCAGCAGTGAGTCGGGGGTTGTCTACGAGCAGTACTTC	CVSSESGVVYEQYF
few	-	TRBV5-1	TRBJ2-7	TGCGCCAGCAGCACCGGGGTAGGAGTCTACGAGCAGTACTTC	CASSTGVGVYEQYF
many	TRBD1	TRBV6-1	TRBJ2-2	TGTGCCAGCAGTGGAGGACAGGGGGCCGACACCGGGGAGCTGTTTTTT	CASSGGQGADTGELFF
-	-	TRBV30	TRBJ2-2	TGTGCCTGGAGTTTGTCGGGGTTGGGGGAGCTGTTTTTT	CAWSLSGLGELFF
-	TRBD1	TRBV27	TRBJ2-7	TGTGCCAGCAGTACATTCACGGGACAGGGCTTGAGGGAGCAGTGCTTC	CASSTFTGQGLREQCF
-	-	TRBV28	TRBJ2-7	TGTGCCAGCAGTCGAGGAGCTGACGAGCAGTACTTC	CASSRGADEQYF
few	TRBD1	TRBV11-1	TRBJ1-3	TGTGCCAGCAGCTTCCTATGGGACGGACAGGGAGGCACCATATATTTT	CASSFLWDGQGGTIYF